What follows is one TCR beta chain and its context. The assay was run at deep level. Genomic DNA of each subset was evenly split across several immunoSEQ plates. Data came from immunoSEQ multiplex PCR; TCRdb stores just in-frame clones and leaves some out. The table has roughly 1 million clones, approximately 78% seen once. The investigators split CD4+ cells into a CD45RA+ naive subset and a CD45RA-negative memory subset. The data derive from a study of shared clonotypes between healthy human individuals. The CDR3 covers 13 residues. V lost 5 bases, J lost 4 bases, and 12 bases lay in between. Germline CDR1 and CDR2: SGHNT and YYREEE (reference sequence).

The chain combines TRBV5-4 with TRBJ2-5, with no clear D. Sequenced input: memory CD4+ T cells from PBMCs. Subset specified: CD45RA-negative fraction. The TCR was taken from a young man in good health. Some clones in this sample may be carry-over from other donors' samples. CDR3 bases: TGTGCCAGCAGTCGTACCGTCCCAGAGACCCAGTACTTC. This sequence encodes CASSRTVPETQYF.